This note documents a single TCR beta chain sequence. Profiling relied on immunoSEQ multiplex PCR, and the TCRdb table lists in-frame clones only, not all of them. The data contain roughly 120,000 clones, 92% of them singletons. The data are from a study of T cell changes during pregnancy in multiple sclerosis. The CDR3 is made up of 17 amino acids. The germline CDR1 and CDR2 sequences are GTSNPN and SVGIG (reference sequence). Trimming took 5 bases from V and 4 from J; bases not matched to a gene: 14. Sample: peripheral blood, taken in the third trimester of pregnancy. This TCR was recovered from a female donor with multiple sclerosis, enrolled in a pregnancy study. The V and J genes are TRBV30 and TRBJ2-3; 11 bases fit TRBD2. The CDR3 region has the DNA TGTGCCTGGTCTTCCCCTACTAGCGGGAGTGGAGCAGATACGCAGTATTTT. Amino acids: CAWSSPTSGSGADTQYF.